This T cell receptor (beta chain) emerged from a study of blood T cell repertoires in COVID-19. Produced via immunoSEQ multiplex PCR; TCRdb's table is partial and in-frame only. The sample consists of a few hundred thousand clones, approximately 86% of them appearing once. The CDR3 contains 16 residues. V was trimmed by 0 bases and J by 4 bases, leaving 12 bases between them. Per germline, CDR1 LGHNA and CDR2 YSLEER. The chain uses TRBV4-3 and TRBJ1-4; unclear D gene. The specimen sequenced was PBMCs or T cells enriched from blood (not recorded which). This clonotype originated in a woman between 18 and 29 years old who had recovered from COVID-19. DNA of the CDR3: TGCGCCAGCAGCCAAGATCGAGACGCGGGTAATGAAAAACTGTTTTTT. Protein: CASSQDRDAGNEKLFF.